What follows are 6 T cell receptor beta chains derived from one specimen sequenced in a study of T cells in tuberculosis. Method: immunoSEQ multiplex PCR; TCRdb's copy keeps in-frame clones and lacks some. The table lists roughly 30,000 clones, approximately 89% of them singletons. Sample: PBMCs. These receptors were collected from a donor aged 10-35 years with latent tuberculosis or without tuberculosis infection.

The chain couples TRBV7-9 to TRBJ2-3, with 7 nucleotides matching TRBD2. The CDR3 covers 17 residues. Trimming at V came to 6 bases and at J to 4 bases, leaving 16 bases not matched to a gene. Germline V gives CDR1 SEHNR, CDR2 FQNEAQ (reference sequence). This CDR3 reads CASSQRLGGSQSDTQYF. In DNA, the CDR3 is TGTGCCAGCAGTCAACGCCTAGGCGGGAGCCAGTCAGATACGCAGTATTTT.

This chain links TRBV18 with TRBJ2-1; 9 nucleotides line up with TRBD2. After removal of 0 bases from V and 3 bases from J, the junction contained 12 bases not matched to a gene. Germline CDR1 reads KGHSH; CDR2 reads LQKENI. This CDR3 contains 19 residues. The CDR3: CASSPPAGSETSGYNEQFF. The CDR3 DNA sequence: TGTGCCAGCTCACCACCCGCAGGGTCTGAGACTAGCGGCTACAATGAGCAGTTCTTC.

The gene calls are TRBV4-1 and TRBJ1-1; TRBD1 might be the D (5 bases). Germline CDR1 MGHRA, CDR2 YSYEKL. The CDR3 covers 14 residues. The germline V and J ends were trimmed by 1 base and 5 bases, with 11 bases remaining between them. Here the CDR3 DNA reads TGCGCCAGCAGCCAAGTGGGACTGGAGACTGAAGCTTTCTTT. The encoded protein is CASSQVGLETEAFF.

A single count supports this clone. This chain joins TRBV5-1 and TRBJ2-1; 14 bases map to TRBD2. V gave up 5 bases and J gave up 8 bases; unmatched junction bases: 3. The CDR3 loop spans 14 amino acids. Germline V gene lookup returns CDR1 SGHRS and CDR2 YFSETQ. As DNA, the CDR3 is TGCGCCAGCAGTGGACTAGCGGGAGGATATGAGCAGTTCTTC. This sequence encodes CASSGLAGGYEQFF.

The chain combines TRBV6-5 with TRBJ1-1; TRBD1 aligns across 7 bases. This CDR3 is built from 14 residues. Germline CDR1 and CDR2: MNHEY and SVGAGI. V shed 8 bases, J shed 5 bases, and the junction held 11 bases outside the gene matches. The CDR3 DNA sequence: TGTGCCAGCTTTTTCAGGGGGTTTGGGACTGAAGCTTTCTTT. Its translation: CASFFRGFGTEAFF.

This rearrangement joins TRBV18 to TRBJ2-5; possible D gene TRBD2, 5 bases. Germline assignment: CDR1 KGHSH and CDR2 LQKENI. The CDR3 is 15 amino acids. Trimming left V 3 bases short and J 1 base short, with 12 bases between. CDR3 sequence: CASSPLAPAQETQYF. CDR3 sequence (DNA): TGTGCCAGCTCACCTCTAGCACCGGCCCAAGAGACCCAGTACTTC. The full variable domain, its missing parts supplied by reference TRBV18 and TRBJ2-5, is NAGVMQNPRHLVRRRGQEARLRCSPMKGHSHVYWYRQLPEEGLKFMVYLQKENIIDESGMPKERFSAEFPKEGPSILRIQQVVRGDSAAYFCASSPLAPAQETQYFGPGTRLLVL.